The 5 T cell receptor beta chains in this list originate from one sample, sequenced in a study of CD8 T cells in Susac syndrome. Roughly 0.45 to 1 ug RNA was reverse transcribed with random hexamers. TCRdb independently ran MiXCR on the immunoSEQ multiplex PCR reads; one entry per CDR3 protein. The sample contains 150,000 to 200,000 distinct CDR3 sequences, approximately 93% of which appear only once. Sequencing input: CD4+ T cells from PBMCs. Every receptor here comes from a human donor in good health.

The V and J genes are TRBV20-1 and TRBJ2-2, with 8 bases lining up with TRBD2. J lost 4 bases, V lost 1 base, and 2 bases had no gene match. Germline CDR1 and CDR2: DFQATT and SNEGSKA (reference sequence). CDR3 length: 14 amino acids. CDR3 bases: TGCAGTGCTAGAGCGGGGGGGGCCACCGGGGAGCTGTTTTTT. Protein sequence: CSARAGGATGELFF.

The rearrangement links TRBV6-5 to TRBJ2-2; D gene uncertain. CDR1 and CDR2 from the germline V gene are MNHEY and SVGAGI. Trimming took off 7 bases at V and 7 bases at J, with 16 bases between the two ends. The CDR3 has 14 amino acids. This CDR3 reads CASNLNLGIGELFF. CDR3 nucleotides: TGTGCCAGCAACCTAAACTTAGGGATCGGGGAGCTGTTTTTT.

The rearrangement joins TRBV4-3 to TRBJ1-2, with TRBD1 as a possible D gene (5 bases). The germline V gene has CDR1 LGHNA and CDR2 YSLEER. The CDR3 extends over 13 amino acids. V was shortened by 1 base and J by 4 bases, with 7 bases between the two germline ends. DNA for the CDR3: TGCGCCAGCAGCCAAGCCGGGGGCTATGGCTACACCTTC. Encoded protein: CASSQAGGYGYTF.

This clonotype has a single count. The chain employs TRBV3-1 and TRBJ2-3; D may be TRBD1 or TRBD2 (6 bases each). The CDR3 consists of 15 residues. CDR1 is LGHDT, CDR2 YNNKEL, per germline (reference sequence). V lost 3 bases and J 8 bases, leaving 18 bases between the germline ends. The CDR3 nucleotides read TGTGCCAGCAGCCATGATGGGGGGACATCCGTTACGCAGTATTTT. Protein sequence: CASSHDGGTSVTQYF.

The chain links TRBV5-4 to TRBJ2-3, with D possibly TRBD1 on 5 matching bases. Germline V gene data show CDR1 as SGHNT and CDR2 as YYREEE (reference sequence). The CDR3 has 15 residues. V was shortened by 0 bases and J by 0 bases, with 8 bases between the two germline ends. Written as DNA, the CDR3 is TGTGCCAGCAGCTTGGACAGGCTTAGCACAGATACGCAGTATTTT. Protein sequence: CASSLDRLSTDTQYF.